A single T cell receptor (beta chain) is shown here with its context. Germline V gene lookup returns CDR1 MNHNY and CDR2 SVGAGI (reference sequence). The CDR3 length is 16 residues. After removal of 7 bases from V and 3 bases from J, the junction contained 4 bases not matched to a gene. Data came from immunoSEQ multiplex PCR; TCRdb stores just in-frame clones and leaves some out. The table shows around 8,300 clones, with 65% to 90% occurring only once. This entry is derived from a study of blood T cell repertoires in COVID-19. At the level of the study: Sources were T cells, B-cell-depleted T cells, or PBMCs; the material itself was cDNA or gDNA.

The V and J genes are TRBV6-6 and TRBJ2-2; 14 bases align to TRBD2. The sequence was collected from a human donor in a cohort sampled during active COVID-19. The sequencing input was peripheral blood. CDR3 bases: TGTGCCAGCACCATGGGACTAGCGGGAGACACCGGGGAGCTGTTTTTT. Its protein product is CASTMGLAGDTGELFF.